This T cell receptor (beta chain) was obtained from a study of CD8+ T cells in alopecia areata. Across the whole study: Those patients who were treated received oral tofacitinib, which was given at 5 to 10 mg twice daily for moderate-to-severe alopecia areata. Scalp area affected, as a percentage, set the severity score of treated patients.

Trimming removed 1 base at V and 2 bases at J, with 16 bases between. The CDR3 sequence is 17 residues long. This clone was detected only a few times. Antigen unknown. After isolation, RNA underwent reverse transcription to generate cDNA as the sequencing template. Sequencing was performed with immunoSEQ multiplex PCR; in TCRdb, only in-frame clones are kept and a portion is missing. In the table there are about 160,000 clones, around 71% of which are singletons. Study-level results: Many expanded lesional clones remained in scalp and blood on tofacitinib.

Treatment described: oral pan-JAK inhibitor, 5-10 mg twice daily. This receptor was identified in a human donor with alopecia areata. The chain carries TRBV23-1 and TRBJ2-3; the D is unclear. TRBV23-1 is treated as an ORF (open reading frame) with a function not yet certain. The sequences come from CD4+ T cells sorted from blood, collected at week 4, from a patient treated with tofacitinib. CDR3 in amino acids: CASSQLIRSDPTDTQYF. The CDR3, as DNA: TGCGCCAGCAGTCAATTGATTCGGTCGGACCCCACAGATACGCAGTATTTT.